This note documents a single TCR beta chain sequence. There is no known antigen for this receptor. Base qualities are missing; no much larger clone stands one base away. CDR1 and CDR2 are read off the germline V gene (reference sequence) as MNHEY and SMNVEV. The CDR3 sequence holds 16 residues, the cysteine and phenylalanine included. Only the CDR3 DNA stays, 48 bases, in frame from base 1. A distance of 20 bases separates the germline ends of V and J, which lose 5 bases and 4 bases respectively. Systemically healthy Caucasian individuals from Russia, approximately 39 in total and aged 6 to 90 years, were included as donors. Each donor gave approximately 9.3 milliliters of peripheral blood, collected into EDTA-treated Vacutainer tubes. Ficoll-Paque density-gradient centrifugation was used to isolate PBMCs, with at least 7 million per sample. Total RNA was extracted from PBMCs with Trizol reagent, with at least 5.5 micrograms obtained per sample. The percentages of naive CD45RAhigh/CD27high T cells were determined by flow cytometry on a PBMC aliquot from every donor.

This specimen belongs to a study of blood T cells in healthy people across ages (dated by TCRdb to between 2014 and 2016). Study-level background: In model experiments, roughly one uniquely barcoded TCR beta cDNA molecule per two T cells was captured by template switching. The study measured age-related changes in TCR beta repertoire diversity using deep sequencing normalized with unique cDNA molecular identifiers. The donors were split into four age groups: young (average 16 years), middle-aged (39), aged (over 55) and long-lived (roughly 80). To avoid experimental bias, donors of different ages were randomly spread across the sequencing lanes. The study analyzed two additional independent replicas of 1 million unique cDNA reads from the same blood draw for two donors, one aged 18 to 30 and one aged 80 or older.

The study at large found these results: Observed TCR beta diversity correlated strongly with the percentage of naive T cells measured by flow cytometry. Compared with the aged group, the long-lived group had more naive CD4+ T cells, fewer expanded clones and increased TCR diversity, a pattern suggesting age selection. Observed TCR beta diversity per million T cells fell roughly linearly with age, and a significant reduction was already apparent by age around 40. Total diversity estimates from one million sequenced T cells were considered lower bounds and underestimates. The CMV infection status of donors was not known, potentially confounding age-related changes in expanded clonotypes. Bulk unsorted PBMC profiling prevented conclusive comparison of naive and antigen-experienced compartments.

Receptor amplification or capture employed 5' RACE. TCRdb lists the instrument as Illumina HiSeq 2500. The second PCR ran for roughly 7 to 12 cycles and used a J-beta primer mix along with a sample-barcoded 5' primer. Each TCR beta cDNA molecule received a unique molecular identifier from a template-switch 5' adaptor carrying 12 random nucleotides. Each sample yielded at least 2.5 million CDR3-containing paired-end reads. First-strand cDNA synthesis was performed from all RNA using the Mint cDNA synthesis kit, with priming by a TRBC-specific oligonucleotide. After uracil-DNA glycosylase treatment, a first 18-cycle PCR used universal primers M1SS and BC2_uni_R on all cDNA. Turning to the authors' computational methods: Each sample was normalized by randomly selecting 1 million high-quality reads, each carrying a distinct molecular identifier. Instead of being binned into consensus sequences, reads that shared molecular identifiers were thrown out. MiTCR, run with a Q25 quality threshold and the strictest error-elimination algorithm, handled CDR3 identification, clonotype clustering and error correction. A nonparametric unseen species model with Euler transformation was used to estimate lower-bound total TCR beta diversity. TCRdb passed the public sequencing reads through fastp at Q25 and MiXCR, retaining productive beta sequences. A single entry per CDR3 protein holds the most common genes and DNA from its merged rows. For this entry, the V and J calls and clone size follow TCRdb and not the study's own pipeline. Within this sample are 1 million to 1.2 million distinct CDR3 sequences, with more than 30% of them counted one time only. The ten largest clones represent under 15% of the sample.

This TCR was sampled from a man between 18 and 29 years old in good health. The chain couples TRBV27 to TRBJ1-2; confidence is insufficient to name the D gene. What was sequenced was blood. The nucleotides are TGTGCCAGCAGTCTGTGGACGCTTGGGAGCCCCTATGGCTACACCTTC. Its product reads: CASSLWTLGSPYGYTF.